These 26 T cell receptor beta chains originate from one sample sequenced in a study of blood T cell repertoires in COVID-19. TCRdb's copy holds only in-frame clones and misses some; the assay was immunoSEQ multiplex PCR. The sample has over 130,000 clones, 80% to 90% seen once; the top ten hold roughly 3.3%. Sequenced input: peripheral blood. The receptors were sampled from a man between 65 and 79 years old with acute or convalescent COVID-19.

The count of this clone is one. V gene TRBV19 combines with J gene TRBJ2-3, with 12 bases lining up with TRBD2. CDR1 LNHDA and CDR2 SQIVND come from the germline V gene (reference sequence). V trimming: 6 bases; J trimming: 4 bases; junction bases outside the gene matches: 8. This CDR3 spans 16 amino acids. CDR3 sequence: CASRLTSGSFPDTQYF. CDR3 DNA: TGTGCCAGTAGGCTGACTAGCGGGAGTTTTCCAGATACGCAGTATTTT.

CDR3 coding DNA: TGCGCCAGCAGCCAAGATTCCAGAGAAGCGGTTTACAATGAGCAGTTCTTC. It specifies CASSQDSREAVYNEQFF. The V gene is TRBV4-3, the J gene TRBJ2-1; the D gene is possibly TRBD2 (5 bases). Per the germline V gene, CDR1 is LGHNA and CDR2 is YSLEER. The CDR3 has 17 residues. V dropped 0 bases and J dropped 4 bases, with 16 bases sitting between them.

The rearrangement uses TRBV7-2 and TRBJ2-7; the match to TRBD2 covers 13 bases. CDR1 is SGHTA and CDR2 is FQGNSA in the germline V gene. The CDR3 runs 14 residues. J lost 5 bases, V lost 6 bases, and 4 bases had no gene match. Here the CDR3 reads CASRSGLAGHEQYF. The CDR3 DNA follows: TGTGCCAGCAGATCGGGACTAGCGGGACACGAGCAGTACTTC. The whole variable domain, remainder taken from reference TRBV7-2 and TRBJ2-7, is GAGVSQSPSNKVTEKGKDVELRCDPISGHTALYWYRQSLGQGLEFLIYFQGNSAPDKSGLPSDRFSAERTGGSVSTLTIQRTQQEDSAVYLCASRSGLAGHEQYFGPGTRLTVT.

The genes are TRBV28 and TRBJ1-6; 12 bases agree with TRBD1. Trimming removed 0 bases from V and 7 bases from J; junction bases left unmatched: 4. Germline assignment: CDR1 MDHEN and CDR2 SYDVKM. The CDR3 loop spans 17 amino acids. CDR3 in amino acids: CASSLWGQGARNSPLHF. CDR3 bases: TGTGCCAGCAGTTTATGGGGACAGGGGGCTCGGAATTCACCCCTCCACTTT.

The V gene is TRBV29-1, the J gene TRBJ2-7; tentatively, D is TRBD1 (5 bases). This CDR3 has 14 residues. Trimming cost V 0 bases and J 3 bases, with 12 bases left between them. Germline lookup yields CDR1 SQVTM and CDR2 ANQGSEA. DNA of the CDR3: TGCAGCGTTGAAGATGGGCAGGGTGACTACGAGCAGTACTTC. Amino acids: CSVEDGQGDYEQYF.

The rearrangement joins TRBV9 to TRBJ2-3, with a tentative D call TRBD2 (5 bases). Trimming cost V 0 bases and J 2 bases, with 10 bases left between them. The germline CDR1 and CDR2 sequences are SGDLS and YYNGEE. The CDR3 covers 15 residues. The CDR3 spells CASSVGGAPTDTQYF. Here the CDR3 DNA reads TGTGCCAGCAGCGTAGGGGGAGCCCCCACAGATACGCAGTATTTT.

The chain employs TRBV18 and TRBJ2-6, with a weak D call TRBD1 (6 bases). Looked up from germline, CDR1 is KGHSH and CDR2 is LQKENI. The CDR3 is 17 residues long. V was cut by 6 bases and J by 0 bases, with 15 bases left in between. As DNA, the CDR3 is TGTGCCAGCTCCTTGACAGGAAGCGCCTCTGGGGCCAACGTCCTGACTTTC. It encodes CASSLTGSASGANVLTF.

The chain recombines TRBV20-1 with TRBJ2-7; no firm D call. The length of the CDR3 is 11 residues. The germline V and J ends were trimmed by 6 bases and 6 bases, with 12 bases remaining between them. Germline V gene lookup returns CDR1 DFQATT and CDR2 SNEGSKA (reference sequence). CDR3 amino acids: CSARLVSEQYF. The DNA for the CDR3 is TGCAGTGCCCGCCTAGTCTCCGAGCAGTACTTC.

The genes are TRBV7-9 and TRBJ2-1, with TRBD2 matching over 12 bases. Unmatched junction bases numbered 8, after V lost 4 bases and J lost 7 bases. CDR3 length: 16 residues. The germline CDR1 and CDR2 sequences are SEHNR and FQNEAQ (reference sequence). CDR3 amino acids: CASSSPGLAGGNEQFF. The CDR3 DNA reads TGTGCCAGCAGCTCCCCCGGGCTAGCGGGAGGGAATGAGCAGTTCTTC.

The gene calls are TRBV5-1 and TRBJ2-2, with 7 bases fitting TRBD1. Germline V gives CDR1 SGHRS, CDR2 YFSETQ. Trimming at V came to 4 bases and at J to 6 bases, leaving 6 bases not matched to a gene. The CDR3 extends over 14 amino acids. CDR3 sequence: CASSPRQGSGELFF. The CDR3 bases are TGCGCCAGCAGCCCAAGACAGGGTTCCGGGGAGCTGTTTTTT.

This clone showed up many times. The J gene is TRBJ2-3, the V gene TRBV28, with 15 positions matching TRBD2. This CDR3 region has 17 residues. Germline values: CDR1 MDHEN, CDR2 SYDVKM. The V gene end was trimmed by 5 bases and the J gene end by 4 bases; junction bases not matched to a gene: 7. CDR3 coding DNA: TGTGCCAGCAGTACCGGGACTAGCGGGAGGAGAGCAGATACGCAGTATTTT. Translating it yields CASSTGTSGRRADTQYF.

The chain joins TRBV28 to TRBJ1-2, with unresolved D. Trimming left V 3 bases short and J 4 bases short, with 12 bases between. The CDR3 contains 14 residues. Germline-derived CDR1 and CDR2 are MDHEN and SYDVKM. The CDR3 bases are TGTGCCAGCAGTTTTTCGAGGGCTACCTATGGCTACACCTTC. Its translation is CASSFSRATYGYTF.

The chain couples TRBV7-9 to TRBJ2-7; 10 bases map to TRBD1. V lost 6 bases, J lost 4 bases, and 6 bases stayed unmatched. The CDR3 is made up of 14 amino acids. Germline V gives CDR1 SEHNR, CDR2 FQNEAQ (reference sequence). This CDR3 reads CASRLGTGVYEQYF. The DNA of the CDR3 is TGTGCCAGCAGACTCGGGACAGGGGTGTACGAGCAGTACTTC.

The chain carries TRBV4-3 and TRBJ1-2, with 8 positions matching TRBD1. Germline values: CDR1 LGHNA, CDR2 YSLEER. The CDR3 consists of 15 residues. V trimming: 4 bases; J trimming: 8 bases; junction bases outside the gene matches: 12. The CDR3 DNA follows: TGCGCCAGCAGCCTCGCAGACAGGGGACCGTCGGGCTACACCTTC. Translated: CASSLADRGPSGYTF.

This clone came up once. This chain connects TRBV5-6 to TRBJ2-7; D call uncertain. The CDR3 is made up of 14 amino acids. Deletions cut 1 base from V and 0 bases from J, with 8 bases between. Germline V gene sequence: CDR1 SGHDT, CDR2 YYEEEE. Written as DNA, the CDR3 is TGTGCCAGCAGCTTGTCCAGTATCTCCTACGAGCAGTACTTC. It yields the protein CASSLSSISYEQYF.

The V gene is TRBV29-1, the J gene TRBJ2-3, with 10 bases aligning to TRBD2. The CDR3 spans 13 residues. Trimming removed 3 bases from V and 4 bases from J; junction bases left unmatched: 1. Per the germline V gene, CDR1 is SQVTM and CDR2 is ANQGSEA. The CDR3 loop reads CSVDLAGADTQYF. The DNA of the CDR3 is TGCAGCGTTGATCTAGCGGGAGCAGATACGCAGTATTTT.

The J gene is TRBJ1-1, the V gene TRBV6-1; D unresolved. From germline, CDR1 is MNHNS and CDR2 SASEGT. V was trimmed by 2 bases and J by 1 base, leaving 11 bases between them. The CDR3 covers 15 residues. The CDR3 nucleotides read TGTGCCAGCAGTGAATTGGCGAGGGCGAACACTGAAGCTTTCTTT. This gives the protein CASSELARANTEAFF.

The DNA for the CDR3 is TGTGCCAGCAGACCCAGCGGGAGATCATCCGAGCAGTACTTC. It translates to CASRPSGRSSEQYF. The genes are TRBV6-5 and TRBJ2-7; 8 bases fit TRBD2. The V segment lost 6 bases and the J segment 6 bases; nucleotides outside the gene matches: 10. CDR1 and CDR2 (germline): MNHEY, SVGAGI. The CDR3 runs 14 residues.

This clone was seen just once. The V and J genes are TRBV6-1 and TRBJ2-7; 8 bases line up with TRBD2. The junction had 12 bases not matched to a gene; V was cut back by 2 bases and J by 6 bases. The CDR3 runs 16 residues. The V gene's germline CDR1 is MNHNS and CDR2 SASEGT. CDR3 protein: CASSEQRGFRISEQYF. CDR3 nucleotide sequence: TGTGCCAGCAGTGAACAGCGGGGGTTCAGAATTTCCGAGCAGTACTTC.

The chain has TRBV7-2 and TRBJ2-7; the D gene is possibly TRBD2 (6 bases). The CDR3 loop spans 14 amino acids. V lost 3 bases and J 0 bases, leaving 9 bases between the germline ends. The germline CDR1 and CDR2 sequences are SGHTA and FQGNSA. As DNA, the CDR3 is TGTGCCAGCAGCTTGGGACTTGTCTCCTACGAGCAGTACTTC. Amino acids: CASSLGLVSYEQYF. Looking up the rest from reference TRBV7-2 and TRBJ2-7 gives the full variable domain: GAGVSQSPSNKVTEKGKDVELRCDPISGHTALYWYRQSLGQGLEFLIYFQGNSAPDKSGLPSDRFSAERTGGSVSTLTIQRTQQEDSAVYLCASSLGLVSYEQYFGPGTRLTVT.

This chain's CDR3 is CASSLAGASEQYF. The CDR3 DNA sequence: TGTGCCAGCAGCTTAGCGGGAGCCTCCGAGCAGTACTTC. The chain carries TRBV7-2 and TRBJ2-7; D is perhaps TRBD2 (5 bases). The germline V gene encodes CDR1 SGHTA and CDR2 FQGNSA. CDR3 length: 13 residues. Trimming pared 0 bases from V and 6 bases from J, leaving 9 bases between. The full variable domain, in which reference TRBV7-2 and TRBJ2-7 provide the parts outside the CDR3, is GAGVSQSPSNKVTEKGKDVELRCDPISGHTALYWYRQSLGQGLEFLIYFQGNSAPDKSGLPSDRFSAERTGGSVSTLTIQRTQQEDSAVYLCASSLAGASEQYFGPGTRLTVT.

The V gene is TRBV9, the J gene TRBJ1-5, with D perhaps matching TRBD1 (5 bases). Germline assignment: CDR1 SGDLS and CDR2 YYNGEE. V was pared by 3 bases and J by 3 bases, with 16 bases between. This CDR3 has 16 amino acids. The CDR3 loop is CASSAGRGRDNQPQHF. For the CDR3, the DNA is TGTGCCAGCAGCGCCGGGAGGGGTAGGGACAATCAGCCCCAGCATTTT.

The chain employs TRBV3-1 (or the pseudogene TRBV3-2) and TRBJ1-3, with D hard to call. The germline V gene has CDR1 LGHDT and CDR2 YNNKEL (reference sequence). The germline V and J ends were trimmed by 3 bases and 3 bases, with 9 bases remaining between them. The CDR3 extends over 14 amino acids. The CDR3 DNA reads as TGTGCCAGCAGCCAGGCTCAAAGTGGAAACACCATATATTTT. The encoded protein is CASSQAQSGNTIYF.

V is TRBV23-1 and J is TRBJ1-1; TRBD1 might be the D (5 bases). TRBV23-1 is an open reading frame whose function is uncertain. The V and J ends lost 2 bases and 5 bases respectively, with 12 bases between them. The CDR3 runs to 14 residues. The CDR3 spells CASSQGRRGTEAFF. Written as DNA, the CDR3 is TGCGCCAGCAGTCAAGGCAGAAGGGGAACTGAAGCTTTCTTT.

V and J are TRBV7-6 and TRBJ2-3; 9 positions match TRBD2. J lost 2 bases, V lost 4 bases, and 7 bases had no gene match. Germline V gene data show CDR1 as SGHVS and CDR2 as FNYEAQ. The length of the CDR3 is 16 residues. The CDR3 spells CASSYPLAGDTDTQYF. CDR3 sequence (DNA): TGTGCCAGCAGCTACCCCTTAGCGGGGGACACAGATACGCAGTATTTT.

The chain links TRBV28 to TRBJ1-2, with 8 bases identical to TRBD1. This CDR3 has 13 residues. CDR1 is MDHEN and CDR2 is SYDVKM in the germline V gene. V lost 5 bases to trimming and J lost 5 bases; unmatched junction nucleotides: 4. CDR3 DNA sequence: TGTGCCAGCAGTCGACAGGGGTTTTATGGCTACACCTTC. Its protein is CASSRQGFYGYTF.